This TCR beta chain was retrieved from a study of T cells in Graves' hyperthyroidism and ophthalmopathy. Amplified TCR beta CDR3 regions came from RNA transcripts. The HTBI primer set was used in a first-round RT-PCR of the TCR CDR3. MiXCR was run by TCRdb on the multiplex PCR reads, yielding one entry per CDR3 protein. Of about 680,000 distinct CDR3 sequences in the sample, about 35% were seen once. This clonotype has more than one count but fewer than ten. An absence of ophthalmopathy progression within 18 months meant stable Graves' hyperthyroidism. The CDR3 has 8 residues. V dropped 10 bases and J dropped 5 bases, with 0 bases sitting between them.

The receptor's source is a woman in her thirties or forties with Graves' hyperthyroidism. The chain carries TRBV12-3 or TRBV12-4 and TRBJ1-5; no definite D call. Sequenced input: blood. For the CDR3, the DNA is TGTGCCAATCAGCCCCAGCATTTT. Amino acid sequence: CANQPQHF.